The rows below give T cell receptor beta chains drawn from one sample of a study of T cells after yellow fever vaccination. TCRdb itself ran the 5' RACE reads through MiXCR, one entry per CDR3 protein. The table records a few hundred thousand distinct CDR3 sequences, 15% to 20% of them present only once. Sequencing was performed on PBMCs, taken before the yellow fever booster vaccination. These receptors came from a man younger than 30 who received the YFV17D yellow fever vaccine. Both conserved end residues are part of each CDR3. The D gene is left open where the match is weak. Expanded clones are given a class, and other clones once, few, many or no size at all.

cdr3_aa	cdr3_nt	v_call	j_call	d_call	clone_size
CASSQTGNSGNTIYF	TGTGCCAGCAGCCAGACAGGGAACTCTGGAAACACCATATATTTT	TRBV9	TRBJ1-3	TRBD1	few
CSAERVEGWAYNEQFF	TGCAGTGCCGAGAGAGTGGAGGGATGGGCCTACAATGAGCAGTTCTTC	TRBV20-1	TRBJ2-1	-	few
CSARGSGGQYNEQFF	TGCAGTGCTAGAGGAAGCGGGGGGCAGTACAATGAGCAGTTCTTC	TRBV20-1	TRBJ2-1	TRBD2	many
CSVSPYNEQFF	TGCAGCGTCAGCCCCTACAATGAGCAGTTCTTC	TRBV29-1	TRBJ2-1	-	few
CASSVDTGTNEKLFF	TGTGCCAGCAGCGTAGACACAGGGACTAATGAAAAACTGTTTTTT	TRBV9	TRBJ1-4	-	-
CASTHDRNTEAFF	TGTGCCAGTACACATGACCGGAACACTGAAGCTTTCTTT	TRBV25-1	TRBJ1-1	-	-
CASSQEGFRGQGNEQFF	TGCGCCAGCAGCCAAGAGGGATTCAGGGGCCAGGGCAATGAGCAGTTCTTC	TRBV4-1	TRBJ2-1	-	-
CASSLRGLDADTQYF	TGTGCCAGCAGTTTACGGGGTTTGGATGCAGATACGCAGTATTTT	TRBV28	TRBJ2-3	-	-
CASSLAGTLPYNEQFF	TGTGCCAGCAGCTTAGCGGGGACGTTGCCCTACAATGAGCAGTTCTTC	TRBV7-2	TRBJ2-1	-	-
CASNHRGGTGELFF	TGTGCCAGTAATCACAGGGGTGGTACCGGGGAGCTGTTTTTT	TRBV11-2	TRBJ2-2	TRBD1	-
CASSFVRTGSDTQYF	TGTGCCAGCAGTTTCGTTAGGACAGGGTCAGATACGCAGTATTTT	TRBV6-6	TRBJ2-3	TRBD1	-
CASSLGQLMNTEAFF	TGCGCCAGCAGCTTGGGGCAGCTCATGAACACTGAAGCTTTCTTT	TRBV5-1	TRBJ1-1	-	few
CASSAGTHQETQYF	TGTGCCAGCAGCGCCGGGACGCATCAAGAGACCCAGTACTTC	TRBV3-1	TRBJ2-5	-	many
CASSVRITGELFF	TGTGCCAGCAGCGTCAGAATCACCGGGGAGCTGTTTTTT	TRBV9	TRBJ2-2	-	-
CASSPPGGWDIQYF	TGTGCCAGTAGTCCTCCAGGGGGATGGGACATTCAGTACTTC	TRBV19	TRBJ2-4	TRBD1	-
CASSQDPKASGNTIYF	TGCGCCAGCAGCCAAGATCCAAAAGCCTCTGGAAACACCATATATTTT	TRBV4-3	TRBJ1-3	-	-
CASSFSGQVYPRYTQYF	TGTGCCAGCAGCTTCAGTGGACAGGTGTACCCCCGGTATACGCAGTATTTT	TRBV5-6	TRBJ2-3	TRBD1	few
CASSAFRTRQETQYF	TGTGCCAGCAGCGCATTTCGGACAAGACAAGAGACCCAGTACTTC	TRBV21-1	TRBJ2-5	-	-
CATSRLAGGEWMHF	TGTGCCACCAGCAGGCTAGCGGGGGGGGAATGGATGCACTTC	TRBV15	TRBJ2-5	TRBD2	few
CASSYSQRIPQRETQYF	TGTGCCAGCAGTTACTCACAACGGATCCCGCAAAGGGAGACCCAGTACTTC	TRBV6-2/TRBV6-3	TRBJ2-5	-	-
CASSELGLGDNEKLFF	TGCGCCAGCAGCGAGCTTGGCTTGGGGGATAATGAAAAACTGTTTTTT	TRBV5-1	TRBJ1-4	-	few
CASSPSAERETQYF	TGTGCCAGCAGTCCCTCGGCGGAGAGGGAGACCCAGTACTTC	TRBV6-5	TRBJ2-5	-	few
CSARAGTGVTEAFF	TGCAGTGCTAGAGCCGGGACAGGGGTCACTGAAGCTTTCTTT	TRBV20-1	TRBJ1-1	TRBD1	few
CSVGDRGRETQYF	TGCAGCGTTGGCGACAGGGGGCGGGAGACCCAGTACTTC	TRBV29-1	TRBJ2-5	TRBD1	few
CASGGQGITDTQYF	TGTGCCAGCGGTGGACAGGGAATAACAGATACGCAGTATTTT	TRBV12-3/TRBV12-4	TRBJ2-3	TRBD1	-
CASNSGTGGPGELFF	TGTGCCAGCAACTCCGGGACAGGGGGCCCCGGGGAGCTGTTTTTT	TRBV6-5	TRBJ2-2	TRBD1	-
CASSTGRVNTGELFF	TGCGCCAGCAGCACAGGCAGGGTCAACACCGGGGAGCTGTTTTTT	TRBV5-1	TRBJ2-2	-	-
CASSYTLGGRGTNNEQFF	TGCGCCAGCAGCTACACCTTGGGAGGGCGGGGGACAAACAATGAGCAGTTCTTC	TRBV5-1	TRBJ2-1	-	many
CSVVLAGGLDTQYF	TGCAGCGTTGTTCTAGCGGGGGGGCTCGATACGCAGTATTTT	TRBV29-1	TRBJ2-3	TRBD2	-
CASSEVTDTQYF	TGTGCCAGCAGTGAAGTCACAGATACGCAGTATTTT	TRBV25-1	TRBJ2-3	-	-
CASSRNRGPANEKLFF	TGTGCCAGCAGCAGGAACAGGGGGCCGGCTAATGAAAAACTGTTTTTT	TRBV28	TRBJ1-4	TRBD1	few
CASSQNFPAYGYTF	TGCGCCAGCAGCCAAAATTTCCCCGCCTATGGCTACACCTTC	TRBV4-1	TRBJ1-2	-	-
CASSLAVGGPDTQYF	TGTGCCAGCAGCTTAGCTGTCGGGGGCCCGGATACGCAGTATTTT	TRBV7-2	TRBJ2-3	-	few
CASSDTGVNQPQHF	TGTGCCAGCAGCGATACAGGGGTCAATCAGCCCCAGCATTTT	TRBV9	TRBJ1-5	TRBD1	-
CASSSPWDRGAGEQFF	TGTGCCAGCAGTTCCCCTTGGGACAGGGGCGCCGGTGAGCAGTTCTTC	TRBV12-3/TRBV12-4	TRBJ2-1	TRBD1	-
CSVESGSDYEQYF	TGCAGCGTTGAGTCCGGGAGCGACTACGAGCAGTACTTC	TRBV29-1	TRBJ2-7	-	few
CASSFGTTYTGELFF	TGTGCCAGCAGCTTCGGGACAACCTACACCGGGGAGCTGTTTTTT	TRBV5-6	TRBJ2-2	-	few
CATRGGGGETQYF	TGTGCCACCAGGGGCGGGGGGGGTGAGACCCAGTACTTC	TRBV15	TRBJ2-5	TRBD2	-
CASSPPDRGHQETQYF	TGTGCCAGCAGCCCCCCGGACAGGGGGCACCAAGAGACCCAGTACTTC	TRBV7-6	TRBJ2-5	TRBD1	few
CSADGGSSYEQYF	TGCAGTGCAGATGGGGGGAGCTCCTACGAGCAGTACTTC	TRBV20-1	TRBJ2-7	-	-